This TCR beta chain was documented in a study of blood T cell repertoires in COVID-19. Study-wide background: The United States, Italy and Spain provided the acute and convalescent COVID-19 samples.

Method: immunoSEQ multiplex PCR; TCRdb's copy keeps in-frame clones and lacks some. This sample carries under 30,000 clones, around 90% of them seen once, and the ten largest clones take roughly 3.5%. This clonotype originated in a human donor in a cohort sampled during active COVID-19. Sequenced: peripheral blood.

CDR3 loop: CASRAGLGFNQPQHF. The CDR3 DNA reads TGCGCCAGCAGGGCGGGCCTCGGGTTTAACCAGCCCCAGCATTTT. The rearrangement links TRBV5-1 to TRBJ1-5, with D unclear. The germline V gene encodes CDR1 SGHRS and CDR2 YFSETQ. There are 15 residues in the CDR3. The ends were cut back, 5 bases at V and 7 bases at J, with 19 bases in the middle.